These 22 T cell receptor beta chains were all obtained from the same sample, sequenced in a study of T cell changes during pregnancy in multiple sclerosis. Produced via immunoSEQ multiplex PCR; TCRdb's table is partial and in-frame only. The sample lists under 45,000 clones, 80% to 95% occurring once. The source was CD4+ T cells from peripheral blood mononuclear cells, collected in the third trimester of pregnancy. The receptor source for this set is a female donor in good health, enrolled as a control in a pregnancy study.

The CDR3 DNA follows: TGTGCCAGCAGCTACGGGACAGGGACGGATCAGCCCCAGCATTTT. It is translated as CASSYGTGTDQPQHF. The chain combines TRBV7-9 with TRBJ1-5; TRBD1 matches 9 bases. V shed 4 bases, J shed 5 bases, and the junction held 6 bases outside the gene matches. The V gene's germline CDR1 is SEHNR and CDR2 FQNEAQ (reference sequence). The CDR3 totals 15 residues. The whole variable domain, filled in from reference TRBV7-9 and TRBJ1-5, reads DTGVSQNPRHKITKRGQNVTFRCDPISEHNRLYWYRQTLGQGPEFLTYFQNEAQLEKSRLLSDRFSAERPKGSFSTLEIQRTEQGDSAMYLCASSYGTGTDQPQHFGDGTRLSIL.

The chain employs TRBV5-6 and TRBJ1-3; tentative D call: TRBD1 (5 bases). The CDR3 is 18 amino acids. From germline, CDR1 is SGHDT and CDR2 YYEEEE. V was trimmed by 1 base and J by 1 base, leaving 18 bases between them. CDR3: CASSLSSGRLFSGNTIYF. CDR3 DNA sequence: TGTGCCAGCAGCTTGTCTTCAGGGAGGTTATTTTCTGGAAACACCATATATTTT.

The rearrangement joins TRBV9 to TRBJ1-6, with 7 bases fitting TRBD1. This CDR3 comprises 14 residues. The J segment lost 10 bases and the V segment lost 3 bases, leaving 7 bases of the junction unmatched. Germline assignment: CDR1 SGDLS and CDR2 YYNGEE. The CDR3 nucleotides are TGTGCCAGCAGCGACACAGGGGCTCGGTCACCCCTCCACTTT. Residues: CASSDTGARSPLHF.

The sample holds a few counts of this clone. The chain is built from TRBV4-2 and TRBJ1-1; D call uncertain. Deletions cut 5 bases from V and 3 bases from J, with 10 bases between. Germline loops: CDR1 LGHNA, CDR2 YNFKEQ. The CDR3 spans 13 residues. The CDR3 DNA sequence: TGTGCCAGCAGCACTGCGGGGTACACTGAAGCTTTCTTT. Its translation is CASSTAGYTEAFF.

This chain uses TRBV7-9 with TRBJ2-2; D perhaps matches TRBD1 (6 bases). V lost 7 bases and J 5 bases, leaving 11 bases between the germline ends. Per the germline V gene, CDR1 is SEHNR and CDR2 is FQNEAQ (reference sequence). The CDR3 is 13 residues long. The CDR3 is CASNIQGTGELFF. CDR3 in DNA: TGTGCCAGCAACATACAGGGAACCGGGGAGCTGTTTTTT. The variable domain in full, with the rest retrieved from reference TRBV7-9 and TRBJ2-2, is DTGVSQNPRHKITKRGQNVTFRCDPISEHNRLYWYRQTLGQGPEFLTYFQNEAQLEKSRLLSDRFSAERPKGSFSTLEIQRTEQGDSAMYLCASNIQGTGELFFGEGSRLTVL.

This chain connects TRBV5-8 to TRBJ1-6; D is unresolved. Trimming pared 4 bases from V and 6 bases from J, leaving 8 bases between. The germline gives CDR1 SGHTS, CDR2 YDEGEE. There are 13 residues in the CDR3. Here the CDR3 reads CASSLWPNSPLHF. The CDR3 region has the DNA TGTGCCAGCAGCCTCTGGCCTAATTCACCCCTCCACTTT.

This clone was counted a single time. The chain joins TRBV5-4 to TRBJ2-3; the D is unclear. V lost 0 bases to trimming and J lost 4 bases, with 15 bases between them. Looked up from germline, CDR1 is SGHNT and CDR2 is YYREEE (reference sequence). The CDR3 extends over 16 amino acids. CDR3: CASSLDGRPTADTQYF. The CDR3 DNA reads TGTGCCAGCAGCTTGGACGGCAGGCCGACGGCAGATACGCAGTATTTT.

J is TRBJ2-7 and V is TRBV6-6; 8 positions match TRBD1. The CDR3 is 14 amino acids. Germline trimming cut 4 bases from V and 7 bases from J; bases unmatched to any gene: 9. Germline loops: CDR1 MNHNY, CDR2 SVGAGI (reference sequence). DNA for the CDR3: TGTGCCAGCAGTTCCGGACAGGGTGTATGGGAGCAGTACTTC. Translating gives CASSSGQGVWEQYF.

The gene calls are TRBV7-9 and TRBJ1-6; D is unresolved. This CDR3 spans 14 amino acids. Deletions cut 8 bases from V and 4 bases from J, with 12 bases between. CDR1 and CDR2 from the germline V gene are SEHNR and FQNEAQ (reference sequence). CDR3 sequence: CASGPGGYNSPLHF. As DNA, the CDR3 is TGTGCCAGCGGACCAGGAGGTTATAATTCACCCCTCCACTTT.

The sample holds one count of this clone. This chain uses TRBV14 with TRBJ2-1; TRBD2 matches 14 bases. The V gene end was trimmed by 3 bases and the J gene end by 5 bases; junction bases not matched to a gene: 9. CDR1 and CDR2 (germline): SGHDN, FVKESK. The CDR3 contains 18 residues. CDR3 in DNA: TGTGCCAGCAGCCAGACCGGACTAGCGGGGGGTCGCGACAATGAGCAGTTCTTC. Its protein product is CASSQTGLAGGRDNEQFF.

This clone was seen a single time. DNA for the CDR3: TGTGCCATCCCGGTCCGGGGGGAGGAGGATGGCTACACCTTC. The encoded protein is CAIPVRGEEDGYTF. This chain uses TRBV10-3 with TRBJ1-2, with D tentatively TRBD1 (5 bases). Germline-derived CDR1 and CDR2 are ENHRY and SYGVKD. Trimming pared 8 bases from V and 6 bases from J, leaving 19 bases between. This CDR3 is 14 amino acids long.

The chain combines TRBV19 with TRBJ1-2; maybe TRBD1 (5 bases). Per the germline V gene, CDR1 is LNHDA and CDR2 is SQIVND (reference sequence). CDR3 length equals 14 residues. Deletions cut 6 bases from V and 1 base from J, with 12 bases between. For the CDR3, the DNA is TGTGCCAGTAGGAGGGACTCCAGTAACTATGGCTACACCTTC. Protein: CASRRDSSNYGYTF. Supplemented by reference TRBV19 and TRBJ1-2, the full variable domain reads DGGITQSPKYLFRKEGQNVTLSCEQNLNHDAMYWYRQDPGQGLRLIYYSQIVNDFQKGDIAEGYSVSREKKESFPLTVTSAQKNPTAFYLCASRRDSSNYGYTFGSGTRLTVV.

The chain employs TRBV6-5 and TRBJ1-1; a weak D match, TRBD1 (6 bases). Germline-derived CDR1 and CDR2 are MNHEY and SVGAGI. V lost 0 bases and J 5 bases, leaving 13 bases between the germline ends. This CDR3 is 15 amino acids long. The CDR3 DNA follows: TGTGCCAGCAGTTACTCGATGGTCAGGGGAACTGAAGCTTTCTTT. This sequence encodes CASSYSMVRGTEAFF.

This chain uses TRBV15 with TRBJ2-7, with 9 bases identical to TRBD1. CDR1 is LNHNV and CDR2 is YYDKDF in the germline V gene (reference sequence). The ends lost 2 bases at V and 7 bases at J; junction bases unmatched: 6. The CDR3 has 14 residues. CDR3 sequence: CATSRTTGGWEQYF. The CDR3 bases are TGTGCCACCAGCAGAACTACAGGGGGCTGGGAGCAGTACTTC.

The sample holds one count of this clone. The CDR3 DNA reads TGTGCCAGCAGTTTAGATCCCCAGGGTCGGGATCAGCCCCAGCATTTT. The encoded protein is CASSLDPQGRDQPQHF. This chain joins TRBV27 and TRBJ1-5; a weak D match, TRBD1 (5 bases). Trimming shortened V by 2 bases and J by 5 bases, and 16 bases separated the two germline ends. The CDR3 runs 16 residues. The germline V gene has CDR1 MNHEY and CDR2 SMNVEV (reference sequence).

The V gene is TRBV6-6, the J gene TRBJ2-1, with TRBD2 matching over 8 bases. CDR3 length: 15 residues. Germline V gene sequence: CDR1 MNHNY, CDR2 SVGAGI (reference sequence). V dropped 4 bases and J dropped 7; count of bases not matched to a gene: 9. CDR3 residues: CASSSRGSGGNEQFF. The DNA of the CDR3 is TGTGCCAGCAGTTCCCGGGGAAGCGGGGGTAATGAGCAGTTCTTC.

V gene TRBV5-1 combines with J gene TRBJ2-4, with TRBD2 matching over 9 bases. Germline V gene sequence: CDR1 SGHRS, CDR2 YFSETQ. The CDR3 consists of 17 residues. Trimming took 0 bases from V and 7 from J; bases not matched to a gene: 11. The CDR3 here is CASSLDSQRGAQNIQYF. The CDR3 nucleotides read TGCGCCAGCAGCTTGGATTCCCAGCGGGGGGCCCAGAACATTCAGTACTTC.

The chain recombines TRBV7-3 with TRBJ2-2; a possible D gene is TRBD1 (7 bases). V shed 4 bases and J shed 6 bases, with 12 bases lying between them. Germline V lookup: CDR1 SGHTA, CDR2 FQGTGA. The CDR3 has 14 amino acids. The CDR3 DNA follows: TGTGCCAGCAGCTCCAGGGGGGTGTCCGGGGAGCTGTTTTTT. This translates into CASSSRGVSGELFF.

The chain couples TRBV5-8 to TRBJ1-5, with D perhaps TRBD1 (5 bases). This CDR3 contains 15 residues. CDR1 and CDR2 (germline): SGHTS, YDEGEE. Deletions cut 3 bases from V and 2 bases from J, with 12 bases between. CDR3 sequence (DNA): TGTGCCAGCAGCTATGATGCGGGGGGCAATCAGCCCCAGCATTTT. Its translation is CASSYDAGGNQPQHF.

The V gene is TRBV4-2, the J gene TRBJ1-2; 7 bases fit TRBD1. The germline V gene has CDR1 LGHNA and CDR2 YNFKEQ. V shed 1 base, J shed 6 bases, and the junction held 11 bases outside the gene matches. CDR3 length: 16 amino acids. DNA of the CDR3: TGTGCCAGCAGCCAAGGCCGATATCAGGGGGTTGATGGCTACACCTTC. Its protein product is CASSQGRYQGVDGYTF.

This rearrangement joins TRBV28 to TRBJ1-2; D may be TRBD1 (6 bases). The germline V gene has CDR1 MDHEN and CDR2 SYDVKM. There are 17 residues in the CDR3. V shed 5 bases and J shed 6 bases, with 25 bases lying between them. DNA for the CDR3: TGTGCCAGCAGTCCCCCCGGATCGGGGGGCTTAACGGATGGCTACACCTTC. This gives the protein CASSPPGSGGLTDGYTF.

The chain is built from TRBV10-3 and TRBJ1-1, with D tentatively TRBD1 (6 bases). There are 13 residues in the CDR3. V lost 3 bases to trimming and J lost 5 bases, with 10 bases between them. The germline V gene has CDR1 ENHRY and CDR2 SYGVKD. The CDR3 sequence: CAISDRGETEAFF. For the CDR3, the DNA is TGTGCCATCAGTGACAGGGGAGAGACTGAAGCTTTCTTT.